This TCR beta chain was identified during a study of beta chain features in type 1 diabetes. CD4+ cells of the naive, central memory, regulatory and stem cell-like memory types were sorted via CD45RO/CCR7/CD25/CD127/CD95/CD27. Isolated RNA was reverse transcribed in full, so expressed TCRB transcripts were sequenced. The method was immunoSEQ multiplex PCR; TCRdb's version includes in-frame clones alone and lacks a portion of them. The table lists roughly 250,000 clones, approximately 70% of them singletons, with about 0.05% in the top ten. This clone appeared a few times. It is likely a read error, because the conserved phenylalanine at the end of the CDR3 is missing. The DNA is left out, because the CDR3 cannot be placed on it with certainty; the CDR3 is given as TCRdb lists it. The CDR3 length equals 10 residues, ends included. CDR1 is MGHDK, CDR2 SYGVNS, per germline.

The gene calls are TRBV25-1 and TRBJ2-7; the table's D call, TRBD1, has no DNA check behind it. What was sequenced was naive CD4+ T cells from blood. This receptor was taken from a man aged 25-40 years in good health. CDR3 region: CASRDRRDCG.